The 15 T cell receptor beta chains below all came from one sample that was sequenced in a study of blood T cell repertoires in COVID-19. Produced via immunoSEQ multiplex PCR; TCRdb's table is partial and in-frame only. Of a few hundred thousand clones detected, about 87% appear once; the ten largest clones hold around 3.1%. Sequenced material: peripheral blood. These receptors all come from a man aged 55 to 70 with acute or convalescent COVID-19.

The rearrangement uses TRBV6-5 and TRBJ2-3; D not certain. The CDR3 totals 13 residues. Germline CDR1 MNHEY, CDR2 SVGAGI. V lost 6 bases and J lost 4, with 11 bases in between. This CDR3 reads CASSLLVADTQYF. For the CDR3, the DNA is TGTGCCAGCAGCTTATTAGTGGCAGATACGCAGTATTTT.

The V gene is TRBV27, the J gene TRBJ2-1; D is undetermined. The V and J ends lost 7 bases and 5 bases respectively, with 15 bases between them. This CDR3 comprises 14 residues. Germline V gene sequence: CDR1 MNHEY, CDR2 SMNVEV (reference sequence). CDR3 DNA sequence: TGTGCCAGCACCCTCACGGCTAGAGACAATGAGCAGTTCTTC. Translating it yields CASTLTARDNEQFF.

The gene calls are TRBV28 and TRBJ1-2; D gene unclear. The CDR3 covers 11 residues. Germline loops: CDR1 MDHEN, CDR2 SYDVKM. The V end lost 8 bases, the J end lost 7 bases, and 11 bases lay between the germline ends. CDR3 DNA: TGTGCCAGCGGTGAACTGAGTGGCTACACCTTC. The encoded protein is CASGELSGYTF.

This chain joins TRBV4-2 and TRBJ2-1; 12 bases are shared with TRBD2. Trimming took 3 bases from V and 2 from J; bases not matched to a gene: 5. The CDR3 is 17 amino acids. Germline assignment: CDR1 LGHNA and CDR2 YNFKEQ. The CDR3 loop reads CASSQTASGGAYNEQFF. CDR3 coding DNA: TGTGCCAGCAGCCAGACCGCTAGCGGGGGGGCCTACAATGAGCAGTTCTTC.

V gene TRBV28 combines with J gene TRBJ2-7, with D possibly being TRBD2 (5 bases). The V gene's germline CDR1 is MDHEN and CDR2 SYDVKM. V lost 2 bases, J lost 1 base, and 12 bases lay in between. The CDR3 runs 15 residues. CDR3 bases: TGTGCCAGCAGTTTACCGGGGAGTGGATCCTACGAGCAGTACTTC. It is translated as CASSLPGSGSYEQYF.

The chain links TRBV5-1 to TRBJ2-3, with TRBD2 as a possible D gene (6 bases). This CDR3 has 19 residues. With 4 bases removed from V and 0 bases from J, the gap between germline ends came to 24 bases. Germline V CDR1 and CDR2: SGHRS, YFSETQ. In nucleotides, the CDR3 is TGCGCCAGCAGCAAGGAGATGGGGTCGGGCGGGGCAAGCACAGATACGCAGTATTTT. This sequence encodes CASSKEMGSGGASTDTQYF.

The CDR3 DNA follows: TGTGCCAGCTCACCTACTTTCCGGACAGACACCGGGGAGCTGTTTTTT. The encoded protein is CASSPTFRTDTGELFF. The chain carries TRBV18 and TRBJ2-2, with D perhaps matching TRBD1 (6 bases). V was clipped by 3 bases and J by 3 bases, with 14 bases between them. In germline, CDR1 is KGHSH, CDR2 LQKENI. The CDR3 runs 16 residues.

The chain uses TRBV7-2 and TRBJ2-2, with 7 bases that match TRBD1. V lost 0 bases and J lost 1; bases outside the gene matches: 17. This CDR3 has 21 amino acids. Germline CDR1 is SGHTA and CDR2 is FQGNSA. The CDR3 loop is CASSLALSPLTGWKNTGELFF. CDR3 coding DNA: TGTGCCAGCAGCTTAGCCCTCAGTCCCCTGACAGGGTGGAAGAACACCGGGGAGCTGTTTTTT.

This CDR3 reads CSVRQGPYEQYF. CDR3 in DNA: TGCAGCGTACGACAGGGACCCTACGAGCAGTACTTC. This chain connects TRBV29-1 to TRBJ2-7, with 7 bases matching TRBD1. The CDR3 loop spans 12 amino acids. With 6 bases clipped from V and 2 bases from J, the junction kept 4 bases outside the gene matches. CDR1 and CDR2 from the germline V gene are SQVTM and ANQGSEA.

The V gene is TRBV10-3, the J gene TRBJ2-7, with TRBD1 matching over 9 bases. Trimming cost V 2 bases and J 1 base; bases outside gene matches: 6. CDR1 is ENHRY and CDR2 is SYGVKD in the germline V gene. This CDR3 spans 16 amino acids. In DNA form, the CDR3 reads TGTGCCATCAGTGAGATCGGGACAGGGCCGTCCTACGAGCAGTACTTC. It yields the protein CAISEIGTGPSYEQYF.

The genes are TRBV28 and TRBJ2-3, with D maybe TRBD1 (5 bases). Germline-derived CDR1 and CDR2 are MDHEN and SYDVKM. V lost 6 bases and J 1 base, leaving 8 bases between the germline ends. The CDR3 consists of 13 residues. The chain's CDR3 is CASRPTGTDTQYF. CDR3 DNA sequence: TGTGCCAGCAGACCGACAGGCACAGATACGCAGTATTTT.

This clone was counted a single time. The chain combines TRBV15 with TRBJ2-7; TRBD1 matches at 9 bases. The CDR3 is 17 residues long. V lost 3 bases to trimming and J lost 0 bases; unmatched junction nucleotides: 9. Germline CDR1 LNHNV, CDR2 YYDKDF (reference sequence). The CDR3 DNA reads TGTGCCACCAGCAGTCCGGGACAGGGCATTGCCTCCTACGAGCAGTACTTC. Translation: CATSSPGQGIASYEQYF.

The chain employs TRBV29-1 and TRBJ2-3; the match to TRBD2 covers 8 bases. This CDR3 is 14 amino acids long. V was pared by 3 bases and J by 2 bases, with 4 bases of the junction left unmatched. Germline lookup yields CDR1 SQVTM and CDR2 ANQGSEA. CDR3 region: CSVDVGLATDTQYF. The CDR3 DNA is TGCAGCGTTGACGTCGGACTAGCCACAGATACGCAGTATTTT.

V gene TRBV3-1 (or the pseudogene TRBV3-2) combines with J gene TRBJ2-7, with D tentatively TRBD1 (5 bases). The CDR3 sequence is 15 residues long. The germline V gene has CDR1 LGHDT and CDR2 YNNKEL (reference sequence). V was clipped by 0 bases and J by 6 bases, with 15 bases between them. The CDR3 sequence: CASSQDPSQGFEQYF. The CDR3, as DNA: TGTGCCAGCAGCCAAGACCCAAGCCAGGGCTTCGAGCAGTACTTC.

The rearrangement links TRBV19 to TRBJ1-1; D unclear. Trimming left V 5 bases short and J 5 bases short, with 12 bases between. The CDR3 runs 13 residues. Germline assignment: CDR1 LNHDA and CDR2 SQIVND (reference sequence). The CDR3 sequence is CASSEGPWTEAFF. The DNA of the CDR3 is TGTGCCAGTAGTGAGGGTCCCTGGACTGAAGCTTTCTTT. The variable domain in full, with the rest retrieved from reference TRBV19 and TRBJ1-1, is DGGITQSPKYLFRKEGQNVTLSCEQNLNHDAMYWYRQDPGQGLRLIYYSQIVNDFQKGDIAEGYSVSREKKESFPLTVTSAQKNPTAFYLCASSEGPWTEAFFGQGTRLTVV.